Sequencing of this TCR beta chain was carried out in a study of T cell changes during pregnancy in multiple sclerosis. Sequenced by immunoSEQ multiplex PCR; TCRdb stores in-frame clones only, minus some. This table holds around 57,000 clones, roughly nine tenths found once. Germline V CDR1 and CDR2: SNHLY, FYNNEI. The CDR3 spans 15 residues. V lost 6 bases to trimming and J lost 4 bases, with 15 bases between them. The chain recombines TRBV2 with TRBJ1-4; D might be TRBD1 (5 bases). Specimen: peripheral blood, collected in the third trimester of pregnancy. This receptor was taken from a female donor in good health, enrolled as a control in a pregnancy study. The CDR3: CASSGQGSLNEKLFF. The CDR3 DNA reads as TGTGCCAGCAGCGGCCAGGGATCCCTTAATGAAAAACTGTTTTTT.